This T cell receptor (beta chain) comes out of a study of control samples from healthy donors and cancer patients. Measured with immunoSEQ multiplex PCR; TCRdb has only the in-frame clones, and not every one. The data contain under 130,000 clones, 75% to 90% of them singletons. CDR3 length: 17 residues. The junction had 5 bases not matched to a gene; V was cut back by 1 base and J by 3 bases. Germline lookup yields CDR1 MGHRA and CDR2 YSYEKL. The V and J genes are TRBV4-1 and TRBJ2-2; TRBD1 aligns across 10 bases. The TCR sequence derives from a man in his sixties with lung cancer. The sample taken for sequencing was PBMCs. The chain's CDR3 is CASSQVDRGLHTGELFF. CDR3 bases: TGCGCCAGCAGCCAAGTAGACAGGGGGCTTCACACCGGGGAGCTGTTTTTT.